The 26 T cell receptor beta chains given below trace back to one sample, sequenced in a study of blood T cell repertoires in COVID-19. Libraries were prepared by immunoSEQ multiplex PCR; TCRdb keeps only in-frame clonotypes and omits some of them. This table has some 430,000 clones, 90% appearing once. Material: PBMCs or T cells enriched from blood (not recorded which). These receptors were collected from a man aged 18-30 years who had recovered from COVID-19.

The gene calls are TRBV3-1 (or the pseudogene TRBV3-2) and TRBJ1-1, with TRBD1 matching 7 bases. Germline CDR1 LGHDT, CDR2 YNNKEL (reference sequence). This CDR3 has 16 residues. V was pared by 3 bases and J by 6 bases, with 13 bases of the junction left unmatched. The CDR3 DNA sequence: TGTGCCAGCAGCCAGGGAACAACAGGGGCCCACGCTGAAGCTTTCTTT. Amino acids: CASSQGTTGAHAEAFF.

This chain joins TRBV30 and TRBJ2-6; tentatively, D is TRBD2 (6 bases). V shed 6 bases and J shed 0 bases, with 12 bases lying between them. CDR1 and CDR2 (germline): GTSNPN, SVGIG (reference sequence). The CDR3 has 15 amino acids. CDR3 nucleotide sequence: TGTGCCTGCCCCCGGGGGATCTCTGGGGCCAACGTCCTGACTTTC. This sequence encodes CACPRGISGANVLTF.

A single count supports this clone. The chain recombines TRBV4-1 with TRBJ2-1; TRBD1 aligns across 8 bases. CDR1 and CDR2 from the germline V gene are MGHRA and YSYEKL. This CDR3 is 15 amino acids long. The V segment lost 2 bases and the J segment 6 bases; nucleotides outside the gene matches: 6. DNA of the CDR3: TGCGCCAGCAGCCAATTTGACAGGGGAGGCAATGAGCAGTTCTTC. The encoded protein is CASSQFDRGGNEQFF.

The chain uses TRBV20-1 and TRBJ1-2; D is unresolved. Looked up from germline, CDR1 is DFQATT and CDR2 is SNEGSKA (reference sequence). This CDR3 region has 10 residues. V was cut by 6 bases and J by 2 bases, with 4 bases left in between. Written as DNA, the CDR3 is TGCAGTGCCAAAAACTATGGCTACACCTTC. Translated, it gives CSAKNYGYTF.

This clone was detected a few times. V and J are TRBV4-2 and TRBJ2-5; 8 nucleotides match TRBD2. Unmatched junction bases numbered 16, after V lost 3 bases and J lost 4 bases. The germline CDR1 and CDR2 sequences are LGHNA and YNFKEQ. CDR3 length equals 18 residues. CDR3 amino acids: CASSHGGVAGSQIETQYF. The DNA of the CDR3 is TGTGCCAGCAGCCATGGGGGGGTAGCGGGATCTCAGATAGAGACCCAGTACTTC.

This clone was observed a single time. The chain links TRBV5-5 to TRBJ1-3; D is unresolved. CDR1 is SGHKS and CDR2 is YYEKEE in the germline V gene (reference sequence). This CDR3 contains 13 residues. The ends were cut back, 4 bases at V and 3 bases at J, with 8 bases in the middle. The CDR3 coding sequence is TGTGCCAGCAGCCCGGGTTTTGGAAACACCATATATTTT. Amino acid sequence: CASSPGFGNTIYF. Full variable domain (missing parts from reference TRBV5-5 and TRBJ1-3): DAGVTQSPTHLIKTRGQQVTLRCSPISGHKSVSWYQQVLGQGPQFIFQYYEKEERGRGNFPDRFSARQFPNYSSELNVNALLLGDSALYLCASSPGFGNTIYFGEGSWLTVV.

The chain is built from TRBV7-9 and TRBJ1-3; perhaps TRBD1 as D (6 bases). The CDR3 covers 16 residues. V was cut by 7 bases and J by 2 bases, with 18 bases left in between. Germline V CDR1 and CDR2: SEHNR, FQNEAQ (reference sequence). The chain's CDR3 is CASNTPTGSPGNTIYF. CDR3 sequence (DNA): TGTGCCAGCAACACCCCTACAGGGTCCCCTGGAAACACCATATATTTT.

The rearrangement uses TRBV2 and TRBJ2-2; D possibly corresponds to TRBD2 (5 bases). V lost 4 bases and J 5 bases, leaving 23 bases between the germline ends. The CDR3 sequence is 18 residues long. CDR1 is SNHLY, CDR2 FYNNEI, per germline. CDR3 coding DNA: TGTGCCAGCAGTGCTCGGACGGGGAGTGCGGGTAGGACCGGGGAGCTGTTTTTT. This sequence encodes CASSARTGSAGRTGELFF.

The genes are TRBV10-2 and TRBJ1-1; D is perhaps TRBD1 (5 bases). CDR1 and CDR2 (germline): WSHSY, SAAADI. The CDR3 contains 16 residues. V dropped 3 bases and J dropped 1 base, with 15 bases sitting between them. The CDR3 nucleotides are TGCGCCAGCAGTGATTATATAGGTCAGGGGAACACTGAAGCTTTCTTT. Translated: CASSDYIGQGNTEAFF.

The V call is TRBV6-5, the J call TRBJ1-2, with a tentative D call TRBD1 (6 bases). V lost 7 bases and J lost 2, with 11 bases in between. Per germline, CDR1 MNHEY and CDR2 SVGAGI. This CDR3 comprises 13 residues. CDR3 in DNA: TGTGCCAGCACATACACAGGGAACTATGGCTACACCTTC. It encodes CASTYTGNYGYTF.

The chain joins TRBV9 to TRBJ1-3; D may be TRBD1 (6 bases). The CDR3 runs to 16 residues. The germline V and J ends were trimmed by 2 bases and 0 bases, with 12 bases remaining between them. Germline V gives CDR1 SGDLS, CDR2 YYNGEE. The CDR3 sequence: CASSVTGQSSGNTIYF. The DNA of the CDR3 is TGTGCCAGCAGCGTCACCGGACAGTCCTCTGGAAACACCATATATTTT. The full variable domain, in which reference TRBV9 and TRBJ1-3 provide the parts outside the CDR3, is DSGVTQTPKHLITATGQRVTLRCSPRSGDLSVYWYQQSLDQGLQFLIQYYNGEERAKGNILERFSAQQFPDLHSELNLSSLELGDSALYFCASSVTGQSSGNTIYFGEGSWLTVV.

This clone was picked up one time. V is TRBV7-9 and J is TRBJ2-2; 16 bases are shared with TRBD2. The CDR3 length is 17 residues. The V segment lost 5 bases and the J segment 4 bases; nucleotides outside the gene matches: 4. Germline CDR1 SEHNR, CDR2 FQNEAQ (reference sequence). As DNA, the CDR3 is TGTGCCAGCAGCCCGGGACTAGCGGGAGGGCCCACCGGGGAGCTGTTTTTT. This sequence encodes CASSPGLAGGPTGELFF. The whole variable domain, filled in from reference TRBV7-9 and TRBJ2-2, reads DTGVSQNPRHKITKRGQNVTFRCDPISEHNRLYWYRQTLGQGPEFLTYFQNEAQLEKSRLLSDRFSAERPKGSFSTLEIQRTEQGDSAMYLCASSPGLAGGPTGELFFGEGSRLTVL.

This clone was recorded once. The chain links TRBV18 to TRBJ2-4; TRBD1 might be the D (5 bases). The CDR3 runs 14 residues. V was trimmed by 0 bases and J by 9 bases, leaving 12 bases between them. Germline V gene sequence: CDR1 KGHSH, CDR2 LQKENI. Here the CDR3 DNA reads TGTGCCAGCTCACCACCGGGCCAGGGTAGCATTCAGTACTTC. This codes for CASSPPGQGSIQYF.

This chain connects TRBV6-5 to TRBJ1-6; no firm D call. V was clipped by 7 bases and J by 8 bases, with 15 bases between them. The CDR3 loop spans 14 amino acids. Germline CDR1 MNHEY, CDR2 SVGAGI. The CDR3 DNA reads TGTGCCAGCACCTCACATCGCCGGGATTCACCCCTCCACTTT. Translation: CASTSHRRDSPLHF.

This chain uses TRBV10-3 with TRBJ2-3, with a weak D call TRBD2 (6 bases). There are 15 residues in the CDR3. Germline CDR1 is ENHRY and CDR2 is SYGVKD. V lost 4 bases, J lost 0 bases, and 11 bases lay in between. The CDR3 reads CAISAGALSTDTQYF. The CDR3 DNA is TGTGCCATCAGTGCGGGAGCCCTTAGCACAGATACGCAGTATTTT.

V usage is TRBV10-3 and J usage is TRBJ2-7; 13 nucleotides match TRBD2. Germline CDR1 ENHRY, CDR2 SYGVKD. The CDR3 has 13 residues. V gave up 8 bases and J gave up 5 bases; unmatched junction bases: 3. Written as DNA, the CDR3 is TGTGCCATCGGGACTAGCGGGATCAACGAGCAGTACTTC. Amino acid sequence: CAIGTSGINEQYF.

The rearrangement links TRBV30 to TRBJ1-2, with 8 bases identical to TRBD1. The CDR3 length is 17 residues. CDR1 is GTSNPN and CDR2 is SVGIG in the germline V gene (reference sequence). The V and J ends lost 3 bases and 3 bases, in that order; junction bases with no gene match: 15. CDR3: CAWRQLPADRGDYGYTF. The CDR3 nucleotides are TGTGCCTGGAGACAACTTCCCGCCGACAGGGGAGACTATGGCTACACCTTC. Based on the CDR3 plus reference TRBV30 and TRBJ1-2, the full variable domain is SQTIHQWPATLVQPVGSPLSLECTVEGTSNPNLYWYRQAAGRGLQLLFYSVGIGQISSEVPQNLSASRPQDRQFILSSKKLLLSDSGFYLCAWRQLPADRGDYGYTFGSGTRLTVV.

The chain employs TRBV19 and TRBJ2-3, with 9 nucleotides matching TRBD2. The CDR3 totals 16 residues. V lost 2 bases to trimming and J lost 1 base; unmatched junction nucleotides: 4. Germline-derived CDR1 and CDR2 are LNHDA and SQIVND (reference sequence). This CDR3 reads CASSILLAGGTDTQYF. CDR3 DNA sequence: TGTGCCAGTAGTATATTACTAGCGGGTGGCACAGATACGCAGTATTTT.

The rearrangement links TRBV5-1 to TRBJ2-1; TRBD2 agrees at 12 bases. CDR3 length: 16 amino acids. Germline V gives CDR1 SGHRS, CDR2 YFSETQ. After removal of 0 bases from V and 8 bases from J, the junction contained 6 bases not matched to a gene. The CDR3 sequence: CASSLASGRAADEQFF. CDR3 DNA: TGCGCCAGCAGCTTGGCTAGCGGGAGGGCCGCGGATGAGCAGTTCTTC.

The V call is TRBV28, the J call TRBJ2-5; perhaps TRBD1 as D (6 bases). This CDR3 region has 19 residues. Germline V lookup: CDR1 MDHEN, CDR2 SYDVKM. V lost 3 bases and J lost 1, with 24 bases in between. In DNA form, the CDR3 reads TGTGCCAGCAGTTTGGCCAGGGGTAATCTAGTAGGGGCCCAAGAGACCCAGTACTTC. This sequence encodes CASSLARGNLVGAQETQYF. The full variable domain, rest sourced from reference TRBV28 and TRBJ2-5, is DVKVTQSSRYLVKRTGEKVFLECVQDMDHENMFWYRQDPGLGLRLIYFSYDVKMKEKGDIPEGYSVSREKKERFSLILESASTNQTSMYLCASSLARGNLVGAQETQYFGPGTRLLVL.

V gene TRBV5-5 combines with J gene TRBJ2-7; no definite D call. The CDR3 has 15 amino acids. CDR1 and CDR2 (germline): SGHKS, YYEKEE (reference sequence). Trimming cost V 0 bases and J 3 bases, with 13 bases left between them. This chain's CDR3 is CASSLVPTADYEQYF. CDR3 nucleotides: TGTGCCAGCAGCTTGGTACCAACTGCTGACTACGAGCAGTACTTC.

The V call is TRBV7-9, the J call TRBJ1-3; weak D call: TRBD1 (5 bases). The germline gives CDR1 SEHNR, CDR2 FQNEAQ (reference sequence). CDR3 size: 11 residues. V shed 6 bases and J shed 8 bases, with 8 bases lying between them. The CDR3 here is CASSTGDTIYF. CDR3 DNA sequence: TGTGCCAGCAGTACGGGGGACACCATATATTTT.

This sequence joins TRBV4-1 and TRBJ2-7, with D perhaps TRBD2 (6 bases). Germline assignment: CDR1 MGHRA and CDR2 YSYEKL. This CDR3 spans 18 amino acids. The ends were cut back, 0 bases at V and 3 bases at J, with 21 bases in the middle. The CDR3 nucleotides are TGCGCCAGCAGCCAAGATCGGTCCCTAGCGCTTCGGAACTACGAGCAGTACTTC. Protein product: CASSQDRSLALRNYEQYF.

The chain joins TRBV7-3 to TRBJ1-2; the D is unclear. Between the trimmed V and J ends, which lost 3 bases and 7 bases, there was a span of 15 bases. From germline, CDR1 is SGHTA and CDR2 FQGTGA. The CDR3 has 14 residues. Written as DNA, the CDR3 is TGTGCCAGCAGCTTGAGTCCAACTTCTGGTGGCTACACCTTC. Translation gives CASSLSPTSGGYTF.

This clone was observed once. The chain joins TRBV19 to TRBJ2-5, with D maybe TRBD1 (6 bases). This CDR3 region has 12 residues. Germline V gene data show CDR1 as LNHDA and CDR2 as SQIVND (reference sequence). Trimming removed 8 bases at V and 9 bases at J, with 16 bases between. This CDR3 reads CASLGAEESQYF. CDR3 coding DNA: TGTGCCAGTCTGGGGGCAGAGGAGTCCCAGTACTTC.

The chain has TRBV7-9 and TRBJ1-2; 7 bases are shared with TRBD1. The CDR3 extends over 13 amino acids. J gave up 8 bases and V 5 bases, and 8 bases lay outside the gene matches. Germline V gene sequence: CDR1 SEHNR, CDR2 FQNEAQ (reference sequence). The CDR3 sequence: CASSNAGGSGYTF. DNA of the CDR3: TGTGCCAGCAGCAATGCAGGGGGGAGCGGCTACACCTTC.